These 7 T cell receptor beta chains share one sample of origin, sequenced in a study of T cell changes during pregnancy in multiple sclerosis. Sequenced by immunoSEQ multiplex PCR; TCRdb stores in-frame clones only, minus some. The sample lists about 48,000 clones, about 93% seen once, with over 0.45% in the top ten. The sample in question was CD4+ T cells from peripheral blood mononuclear cells, obtained in the first trimester of pregnancy. The origin of the receptors is a female donor with multiple sclerosis, enrolled in a pregnancy study.

The rearrangement links TRBV11-3 to TRBJ2-2; 10 bases map to TRBD1. The CDR3 has 14 amino acids. The germline CDR1 and CDR2 sequences are SGHNT and YENEEA. Trimming took 4 bases from V and 4 from J; bases not matched to a gene: 0. The CDR3 nucleotides read TGTGCCAGCAGCTGGACAGGGGGCACCGGGGAGCTGTTTTTT. This gives the protein CASSWTGGTGELFF.

This rearrangement joins TRBV7-2 to TRBJ2-3; perhaps TRBD2 as D (5 bases). This CDR3 has 15 residues. V lost 5 bases and J 3 bases, leaving 15 bases between the germline ends. Per the germline V gene, CDR1 is SGHTA and CDR2 is FQGNSA. Written as DNA, the CDR3 is TGTGCCAGCAGCAACCGGGCCGGGGAGACAGATACGCAGTATTTT. Amino acid sequence: CASSNRAGETDTQYF.

The chain employs TRBV10-3 and TRBJ2-7; 8 bases are a match to TRBD1. Trimming removed 8 bases from V and 0 bases from J; junction bases left unmatched: 6. The CDR3 has 14 residues. CDR1 ENHRY and CDR2 SYGVKD come from the germline V gene. For the CDR3, the DNA is TGTGCCATCCGGACAGGGCAGGGCTCCTACGAGCAGTACTTC. The encoded protein is CAIRTGQGSYEQYF.

This clone appeared a single time. The rearrangement links TRBV5-6 to TRBJ1-2, with D possibly being TRBD1 (5 bases). CDR3 length equals 13 residues. Germline CDR1 and CDR2: SGHDT and YYEEEE. Deletions cut 0 bases from V and 8 bases from J, with 11 bases between. CDR3 nucleotide sequence: TGTGCCAGCAGCTTGGGGGGAGGGGACGGCTACACCTTC. Translated, it gives CASSLGGGDGYTF.

The chain joins TRBV5-4 to TRBJ2-1; D is uncertain. The V gene's germline CDR1 is SGHNT and CDR2 YYREEE (reference sequence). This CDR3 is built from 15 residues. V lost 6 bases to trimming and J lost 0 bases, with 13 bases between them. The CDR3 DNA follows: TGTGCCAGCACCGTCGGGTCTAGCTCCTACAATGAGCAGTTCTTC. Protein product: CASTVGSSSYNEQFF.

The V and J genes are TRBV6-6 and TRBJ1-6; D is undetermined. V was cut by 5 bases and J by 9 bases, with 17 bases left in between. CDR1 is MNHNY and CDR2 is SVGAGI in the germline V gene (reference sequence). This CDR3 is built from 15 residues. The CDR3 nucleotides are TGTGCCAGCAGTCCGGCGGAAGCGATTTTTTCACCCCTCCACTTT. Amino acid sequence: CASSPAEAIFSPLHF.

This chain links TRBV2 with TRBJ1-6; D is undetermined. CDR3 length equals 15 residues. Trimming took 8 bases from V and 5 from J, leaving 16 bases between them. Germline CDR1 is SNHLY and CDR2 is FYNNEI. The CDR3 sequence: CASGRGRPNNSPLHF. The CDR3 region has the DNA TGTGCCAGCGGTCGAGGCCGGCCTAATAATTCACCCCTCCACTTT.